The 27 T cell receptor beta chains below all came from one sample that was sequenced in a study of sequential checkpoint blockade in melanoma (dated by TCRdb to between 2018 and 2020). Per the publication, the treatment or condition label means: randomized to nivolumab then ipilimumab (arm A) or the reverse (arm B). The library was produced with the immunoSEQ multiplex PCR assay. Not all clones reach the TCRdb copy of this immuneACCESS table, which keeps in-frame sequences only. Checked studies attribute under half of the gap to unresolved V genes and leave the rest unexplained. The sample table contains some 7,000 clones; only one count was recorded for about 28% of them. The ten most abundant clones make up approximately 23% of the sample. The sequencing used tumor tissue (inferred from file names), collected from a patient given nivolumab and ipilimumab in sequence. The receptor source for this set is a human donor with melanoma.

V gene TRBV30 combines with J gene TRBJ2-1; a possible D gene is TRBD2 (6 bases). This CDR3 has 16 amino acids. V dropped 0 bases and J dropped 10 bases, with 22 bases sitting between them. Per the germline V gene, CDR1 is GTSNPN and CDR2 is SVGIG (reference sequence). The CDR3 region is CAWSVSGVPPLREQFF. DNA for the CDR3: TGTGCCTGGAGTGTATCGGGGGTGCCCCCTCTACGGGAGCAGTTCTTC.

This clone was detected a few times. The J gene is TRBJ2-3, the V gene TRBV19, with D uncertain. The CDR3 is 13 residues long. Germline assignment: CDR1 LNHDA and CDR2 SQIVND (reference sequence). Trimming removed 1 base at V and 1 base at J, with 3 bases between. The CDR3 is CASSIGGTDTQYF. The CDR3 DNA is TGTGCCAGTAGTATAGGGGGCACAGATACGCAGTATTTT.

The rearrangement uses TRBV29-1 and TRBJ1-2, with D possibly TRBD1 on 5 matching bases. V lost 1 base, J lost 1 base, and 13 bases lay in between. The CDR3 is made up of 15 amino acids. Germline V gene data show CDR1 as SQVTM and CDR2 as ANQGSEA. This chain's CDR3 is CSVEGSTDSNYGYTF. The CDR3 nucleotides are TGCAGCGTTGAAGGATCGACAGACAGTAACTATGGCTACACCTTC.

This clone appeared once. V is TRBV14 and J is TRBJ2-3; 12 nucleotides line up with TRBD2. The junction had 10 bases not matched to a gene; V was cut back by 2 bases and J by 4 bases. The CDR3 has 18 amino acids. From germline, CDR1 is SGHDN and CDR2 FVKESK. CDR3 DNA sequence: TGTGCCAGCAGCCAATTCCTAGCGGGAGGGCCCGTCGCAGATACGCAGTATTTT. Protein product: CASSQFLAGGPVADTQYF.

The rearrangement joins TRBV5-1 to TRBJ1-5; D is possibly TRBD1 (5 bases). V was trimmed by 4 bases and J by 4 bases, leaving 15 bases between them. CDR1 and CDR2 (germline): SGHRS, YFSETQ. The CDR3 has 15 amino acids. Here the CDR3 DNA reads TGCGCCAGCAGCCAGGGACCGTCGTTTAATCAGCCCCAGCATTTT. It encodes CASSQGPSFNQPQHF.

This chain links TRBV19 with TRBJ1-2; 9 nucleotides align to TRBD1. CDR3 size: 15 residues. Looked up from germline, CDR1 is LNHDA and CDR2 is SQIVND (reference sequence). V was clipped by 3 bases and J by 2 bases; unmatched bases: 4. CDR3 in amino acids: CASSIPGTGNYGYTF. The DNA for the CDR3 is TGTGCCAGTAGTATCCCCGGGACAGGGAACTATGGCTACACCTTC.

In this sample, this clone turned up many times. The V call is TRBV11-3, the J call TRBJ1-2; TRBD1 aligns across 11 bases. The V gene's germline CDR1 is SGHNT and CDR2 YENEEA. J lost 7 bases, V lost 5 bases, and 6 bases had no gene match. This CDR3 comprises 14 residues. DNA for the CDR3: TGTGCCAGCAGCCCGGACAGGGGGCGGTTTGGCTACACCTTC. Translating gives CASSPDRGRFGYTF.

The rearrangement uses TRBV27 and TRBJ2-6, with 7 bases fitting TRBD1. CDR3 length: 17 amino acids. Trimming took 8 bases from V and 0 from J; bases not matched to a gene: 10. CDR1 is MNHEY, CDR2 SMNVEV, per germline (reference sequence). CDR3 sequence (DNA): TGTGCCAGCGGCCGGGACAGCGTTAGCTCTGGGGCCAACGTCCTGACTTTC. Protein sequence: CASGRDSVSSGANVLTF.

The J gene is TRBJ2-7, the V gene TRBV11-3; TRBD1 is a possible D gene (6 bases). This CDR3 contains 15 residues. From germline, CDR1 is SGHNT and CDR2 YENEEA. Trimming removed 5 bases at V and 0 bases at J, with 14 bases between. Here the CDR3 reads CASSQGTLSSYEQYF. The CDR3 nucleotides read TGTGCCAGCAGCCAGGGGACCCTGAGCTCCTACGAGCAGTACTTC.

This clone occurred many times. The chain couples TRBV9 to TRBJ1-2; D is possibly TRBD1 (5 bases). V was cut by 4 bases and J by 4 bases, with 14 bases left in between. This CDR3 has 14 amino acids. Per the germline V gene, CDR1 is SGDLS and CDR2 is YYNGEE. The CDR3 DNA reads TGTGCCAGCAGCCACTCCGGGGCAGCCTATGGCTACACCTTC. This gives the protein CASSHSGAAYGYTF. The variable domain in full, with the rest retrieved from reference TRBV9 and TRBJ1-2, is DSGVTQTPKHLITATGQRVTLRCSPRSGDLSVYWYQQSLDQGLQFLIQYYNGEERAKGNILERFSAQQFPDLHSELNLSSLELGDSALYFCASSHSGAAYGYTFGSGTRLTVV.

The CDR3 spells CAWNRQEDTEAFF. CDR3 coding DNA: TGTGCCTGGAATCGGCAGGAGGACACTGAAGCTTTCTTT. The chain joins TRBV30 to TRBJ1-1; D gene unclear. The CDR3 is made up of 13 amino acids. Trimming pared 4 bases from V and 3 bases from J, leaving 12 bases between. CDR1 and CDR2 from the germline V gene are GTSNPN and SVGIG (reference sequence).

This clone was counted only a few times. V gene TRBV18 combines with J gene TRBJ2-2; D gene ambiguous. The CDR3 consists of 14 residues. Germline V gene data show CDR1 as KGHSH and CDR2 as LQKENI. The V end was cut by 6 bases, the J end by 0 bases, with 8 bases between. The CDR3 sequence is CASSPDPNTGELFF. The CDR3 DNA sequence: TGTGCCAGCTCCCCAGACCCGAACACCGGGGAGCTGTTTTTT. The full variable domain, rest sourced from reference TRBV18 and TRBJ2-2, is NAGVMQNPRHLVRRRGQEARLRCSPMKGHSHVYWYRQLPEEGLKFMVYLQKENIIDESGMPKERFSAEFPKEGPSILRIQQVVRGDSAAYFCASSPDPNTGELFFGEGSRLTVL.

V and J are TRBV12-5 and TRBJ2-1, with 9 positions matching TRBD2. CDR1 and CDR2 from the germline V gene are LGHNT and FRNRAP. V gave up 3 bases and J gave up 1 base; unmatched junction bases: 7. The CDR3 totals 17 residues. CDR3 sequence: CASGLYSGSMSYNEQFF. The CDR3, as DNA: TGTGCTAGTGGTTTATATAGCGGGAGTATGTCCTACAATGAGCAGTTCTTC.

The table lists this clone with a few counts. DNA for the CDR3: TGTGCCAGTAGTTTCTTCGGAAATCAGCCCCAGCATTTT. Its protein is CASSFFGNQPQHF. V gene TRBV19 combines with J gene TRBJ1-5; no definite D call. The germline CDR1 and CDR2 sequences are LNHDA and SQIVND (reference sequence). Trimming stripped 5 bases from V and 4 bases from J, with 9 bases between. The CDR3 extends over 13 amino acids.

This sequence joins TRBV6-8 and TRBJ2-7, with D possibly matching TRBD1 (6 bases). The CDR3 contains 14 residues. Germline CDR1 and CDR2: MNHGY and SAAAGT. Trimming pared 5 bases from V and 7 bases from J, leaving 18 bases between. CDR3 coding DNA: TGTGCCAGCAGTGGCAGGACAGTTACAGGAGAGCAGTACTTC. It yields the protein CASSGRTVTGEQYF.

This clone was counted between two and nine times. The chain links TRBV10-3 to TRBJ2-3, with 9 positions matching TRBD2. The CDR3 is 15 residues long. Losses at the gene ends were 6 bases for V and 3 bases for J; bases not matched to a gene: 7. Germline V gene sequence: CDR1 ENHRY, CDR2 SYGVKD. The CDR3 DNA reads TGTGCCATCAGGAAGACTAGCGGATCGACAGATACGCAGTATTTT. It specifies CAIRKTSGSTDTQYF.

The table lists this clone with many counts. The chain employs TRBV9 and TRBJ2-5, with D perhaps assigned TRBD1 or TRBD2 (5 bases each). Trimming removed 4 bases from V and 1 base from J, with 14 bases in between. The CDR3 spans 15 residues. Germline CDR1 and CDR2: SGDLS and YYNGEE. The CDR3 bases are TGTGCCAGCAGCCCCTGGGGGAGTACCCAAGAGACCCAGTACTTC. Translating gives CASSPWGSTQETQYF.

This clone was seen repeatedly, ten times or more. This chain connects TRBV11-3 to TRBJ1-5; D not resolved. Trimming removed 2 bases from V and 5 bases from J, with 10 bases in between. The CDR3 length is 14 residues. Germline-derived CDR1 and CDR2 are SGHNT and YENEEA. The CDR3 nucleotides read TGTGCCAGCAGCTTACGGGGAGAAGATCAGCCCCAGCATTTT. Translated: CASSLRGEDQPQHF.

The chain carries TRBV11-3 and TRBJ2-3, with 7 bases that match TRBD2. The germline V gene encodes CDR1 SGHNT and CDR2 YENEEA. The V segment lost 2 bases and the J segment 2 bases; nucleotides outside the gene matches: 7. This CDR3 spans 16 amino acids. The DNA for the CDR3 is TGTGCCAGCAGCTTAACAAGCGGGATAAACACAGATACGCAGTATTTT. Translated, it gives CASSLTSGINTDTQYF.

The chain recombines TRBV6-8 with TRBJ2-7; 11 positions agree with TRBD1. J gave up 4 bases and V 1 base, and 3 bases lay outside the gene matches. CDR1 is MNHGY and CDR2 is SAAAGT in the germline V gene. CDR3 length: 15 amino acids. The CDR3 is CASSYFRDRGYEQYF. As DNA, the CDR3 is TGTGCCAGCAGTTACTTCCGGGACAGGGGGTACGAGCAGTACTTC.

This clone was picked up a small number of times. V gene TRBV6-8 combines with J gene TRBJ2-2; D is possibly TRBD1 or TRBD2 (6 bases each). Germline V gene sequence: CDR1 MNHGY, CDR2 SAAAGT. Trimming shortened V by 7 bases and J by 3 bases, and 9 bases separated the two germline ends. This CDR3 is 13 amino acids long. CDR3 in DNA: TGTGCCAGCAACAGGGAGGACACCGGGGAGCTGTTTTTT. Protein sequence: CASNREDTGELFF.

The CDR3 DNA sequence: TGTGCCACCAGCAGAGCGCGGGAGTTCTACAATGAGCAGTTCTTC. Amino acid sequence: CATSRAREFYNEQFF. The V call is TRBV15, the J call TRBJ2-1; 7 bases agree with TRBD2. CDR1 and CDR2 (germline): LNHNV, YYDKDF (reference sequence). CDR3 length: 15 residues. V lost 1 base and J lost 3; bases outside the gene matches: 3.

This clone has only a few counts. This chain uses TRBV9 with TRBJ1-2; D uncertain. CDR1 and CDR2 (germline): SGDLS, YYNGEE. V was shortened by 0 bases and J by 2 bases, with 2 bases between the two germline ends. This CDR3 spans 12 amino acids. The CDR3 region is CASSVGNYGYTF. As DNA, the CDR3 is TGTGCCAGCAGCGTAGGCAACTATGGCTACACCTTC.

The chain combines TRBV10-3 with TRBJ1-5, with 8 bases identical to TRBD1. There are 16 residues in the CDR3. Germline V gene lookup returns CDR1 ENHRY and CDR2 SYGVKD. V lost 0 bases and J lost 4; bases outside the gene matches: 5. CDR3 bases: TGTGCCATCAGTGAGTCGACAGGGGTAGGGAATCAGCCCCAGCATTTT. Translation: CAISESTGVGNQPQHF.

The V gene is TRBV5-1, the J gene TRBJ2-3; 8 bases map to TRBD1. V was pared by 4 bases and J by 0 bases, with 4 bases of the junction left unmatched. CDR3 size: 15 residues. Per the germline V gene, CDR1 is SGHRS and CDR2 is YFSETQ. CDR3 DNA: TGCGCCAGCAGCGGGACAGGTTACAGCACAGATACGCAGTATTTT. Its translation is CASSGTGYSTDTQYF.

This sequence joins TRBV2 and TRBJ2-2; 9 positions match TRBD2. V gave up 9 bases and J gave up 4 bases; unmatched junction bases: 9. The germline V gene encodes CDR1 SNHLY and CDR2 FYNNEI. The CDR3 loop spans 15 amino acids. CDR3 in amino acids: CARELSGSGTGELFF. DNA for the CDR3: TGTGCCAGGGAACTTAGCGGGAGTGGCACCGGGGAGCTGTTTTTT.

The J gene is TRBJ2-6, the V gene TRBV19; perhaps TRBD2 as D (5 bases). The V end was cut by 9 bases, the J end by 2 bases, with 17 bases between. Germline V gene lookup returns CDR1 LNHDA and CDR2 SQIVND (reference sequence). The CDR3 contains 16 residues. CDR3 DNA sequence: TGTGCCAGCAAGGAAAGGGAGTTTGCTGGGGCCAACGTCCTGACTTTC. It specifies CASKEREFAGANVLTF.